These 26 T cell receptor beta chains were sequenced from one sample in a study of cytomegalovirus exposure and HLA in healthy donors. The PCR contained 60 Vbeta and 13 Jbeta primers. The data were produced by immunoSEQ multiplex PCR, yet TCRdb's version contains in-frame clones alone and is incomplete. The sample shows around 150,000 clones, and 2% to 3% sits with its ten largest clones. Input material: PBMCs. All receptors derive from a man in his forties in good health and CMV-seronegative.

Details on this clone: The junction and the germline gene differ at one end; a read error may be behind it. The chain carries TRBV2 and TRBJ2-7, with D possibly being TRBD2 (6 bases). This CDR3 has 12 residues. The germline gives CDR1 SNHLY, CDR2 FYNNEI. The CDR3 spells CASSEWESGGDF. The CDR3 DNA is TGTGCCAGCAGTGAATGGGAGTCCGGAGGGGACTTC.

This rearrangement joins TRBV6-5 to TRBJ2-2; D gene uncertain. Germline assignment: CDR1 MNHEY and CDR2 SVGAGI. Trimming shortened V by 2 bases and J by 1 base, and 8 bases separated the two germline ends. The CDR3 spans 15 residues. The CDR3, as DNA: TGTGCCAGCAGTTACGGAGCGCTGAACACCGGGGAGCTGTTTTTT. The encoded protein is CASSYGALNTGELFF.

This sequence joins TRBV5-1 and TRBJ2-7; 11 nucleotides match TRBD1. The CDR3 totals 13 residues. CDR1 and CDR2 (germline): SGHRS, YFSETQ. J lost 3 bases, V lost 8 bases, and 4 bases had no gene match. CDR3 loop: CASRTGGGYEQYF. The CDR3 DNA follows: TGCGCCAGTAGGACAGGGGGCGGCTACGAGCAGTACTTC.

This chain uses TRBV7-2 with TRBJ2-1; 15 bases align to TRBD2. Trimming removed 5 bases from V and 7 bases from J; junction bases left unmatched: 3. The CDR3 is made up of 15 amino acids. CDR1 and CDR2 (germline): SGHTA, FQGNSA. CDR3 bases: TGTGCCAGCAGCATCGGACTAGCGGGGGGGAATGAGCAGTTCTTC. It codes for CASSIGLAGGNEQFF.

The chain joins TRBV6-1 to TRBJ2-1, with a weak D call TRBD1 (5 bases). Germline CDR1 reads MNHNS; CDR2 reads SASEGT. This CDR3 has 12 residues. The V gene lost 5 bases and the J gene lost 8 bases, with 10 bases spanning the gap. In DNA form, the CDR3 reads TGTGCCAGCAGTCGGACACTGGATGAGCAGTTCTTC. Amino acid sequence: CASSRTLDEQFF.

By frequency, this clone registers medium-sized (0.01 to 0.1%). Here the CDR3 reads CASSEAWQEVRLDGYTF. The CDR3 DNA reads as TGTGCCAGCAGTGAAGCTTGGCAGGAGGTCAGACTAGATGGCTACACCTTC. This sequence joins TRBV6-1 and TRBJ1-2; D is unresolved. V dropped 0 bases and J dropped 6 bases, with 20 bases sitting between them. The CDR3 runs to 17 residues. Per the germline V gene, CDR1 is MNHNS and CDR2 is SASEGT.

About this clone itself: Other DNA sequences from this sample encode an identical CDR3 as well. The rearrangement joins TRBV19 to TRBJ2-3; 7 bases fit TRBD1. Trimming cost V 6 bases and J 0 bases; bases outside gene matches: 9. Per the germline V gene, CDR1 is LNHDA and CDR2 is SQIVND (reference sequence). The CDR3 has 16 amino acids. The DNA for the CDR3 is TGTGCCAGTAGAAACAGGGGCTATACTAGCACAGATACGCAGTATTTT. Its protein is CASRNRGYTSTDTQYF. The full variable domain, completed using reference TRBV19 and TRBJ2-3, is DGGITQSPKYLFRKEGQNVTLSCEQNLNHDAMYWYRQDPGQGLRLIYYSQIVNDFQKGDIAEGYSVSREKKESFPLTVTSAQKNPTAFYLCASRNRGYTSTDTQYFGPGTRLTVL.

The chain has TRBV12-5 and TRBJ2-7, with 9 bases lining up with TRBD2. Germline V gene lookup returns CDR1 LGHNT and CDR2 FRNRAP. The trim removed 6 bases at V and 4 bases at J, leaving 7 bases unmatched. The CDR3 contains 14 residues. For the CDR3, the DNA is TGTGCTAGTGGATCCGGGACTAGCATTTACGAGCAGTACTTC. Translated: CASGSGTSIYEQYF.

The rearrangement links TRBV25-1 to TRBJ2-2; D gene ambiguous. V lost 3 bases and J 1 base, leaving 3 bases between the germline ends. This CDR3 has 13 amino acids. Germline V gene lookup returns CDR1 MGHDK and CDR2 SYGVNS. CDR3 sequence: CASSDKNTGELFF. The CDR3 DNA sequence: TGTGCCAGCAGTGACAAGAACACCGGGGAGCTGTTTTTT.

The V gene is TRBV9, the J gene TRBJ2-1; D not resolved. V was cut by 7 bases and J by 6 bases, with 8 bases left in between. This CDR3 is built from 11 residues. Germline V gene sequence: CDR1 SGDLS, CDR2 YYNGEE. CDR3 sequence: CASGNFNEQFF. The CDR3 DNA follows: TGTGCCAGCGGCAATTTCAATGAGCAGTTCTTC.

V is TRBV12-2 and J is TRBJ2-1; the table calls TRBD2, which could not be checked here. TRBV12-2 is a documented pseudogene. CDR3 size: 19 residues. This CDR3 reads CASRFSATSGGRTYNEQFF. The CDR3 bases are TGTGCAAGTCGCTTTTCCGCGACTAGCGGGGGTAGGACCTACAATGAGCAGTTCTTC.

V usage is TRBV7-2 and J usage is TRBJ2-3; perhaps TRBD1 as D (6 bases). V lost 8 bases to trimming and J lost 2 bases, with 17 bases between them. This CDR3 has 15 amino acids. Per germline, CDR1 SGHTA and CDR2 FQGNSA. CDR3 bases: TGTGCCAGCTCCCTTCAACGGACAGTCACAGATACGCAGTATTTT. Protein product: CASSLQRTVTDTQYF.

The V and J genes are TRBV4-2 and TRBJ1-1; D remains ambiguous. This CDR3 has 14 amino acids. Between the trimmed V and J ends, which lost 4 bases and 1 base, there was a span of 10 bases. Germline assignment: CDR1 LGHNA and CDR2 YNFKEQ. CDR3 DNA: TGTGCCAGCAGCCCACCCGACACGAACACTGAAGCTTTCTTT. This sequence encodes CASSPPDTNTEAFF.

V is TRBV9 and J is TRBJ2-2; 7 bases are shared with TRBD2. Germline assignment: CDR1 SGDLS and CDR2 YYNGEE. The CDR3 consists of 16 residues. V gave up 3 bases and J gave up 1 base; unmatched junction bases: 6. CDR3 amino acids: CASSARGEQNTGELFF. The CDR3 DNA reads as TGTGCCAGCAGCGCTCGGGGGGAACAGAACACCGGGGAGCTGTTTTTT. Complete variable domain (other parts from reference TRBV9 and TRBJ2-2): DSGVTQTPKHLITATGQRVTLRCSPRSGDLSVYWYQQSLDQGLQFLIQYYNGEERAKGNILERFSAQQFPDLHSELNLSSLELGDSALYFCASSARGEQNTGELFFGEGSRLTVL.

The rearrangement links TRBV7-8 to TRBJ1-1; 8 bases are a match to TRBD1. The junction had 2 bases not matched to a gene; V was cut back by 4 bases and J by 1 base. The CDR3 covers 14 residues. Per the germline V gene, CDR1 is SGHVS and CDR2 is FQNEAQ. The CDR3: CASSSGTGNTEAFF. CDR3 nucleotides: TGTGCCAGCAGCTCCGGGACAGGGAACACTGAAGCTTTCTTT.

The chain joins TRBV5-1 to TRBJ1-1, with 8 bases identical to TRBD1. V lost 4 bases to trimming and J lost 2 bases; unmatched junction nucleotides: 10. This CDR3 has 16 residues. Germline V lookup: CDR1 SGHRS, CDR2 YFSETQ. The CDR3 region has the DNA TGCGCCAGCAGCCCGGGGACAGGATCGTACAACACTGAAGCTTTCTTT. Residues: CASSPGTGSYNTEAFF.

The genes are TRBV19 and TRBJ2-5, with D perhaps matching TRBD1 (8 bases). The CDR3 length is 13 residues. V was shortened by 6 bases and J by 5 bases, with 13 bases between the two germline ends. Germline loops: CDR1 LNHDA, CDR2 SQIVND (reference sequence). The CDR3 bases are TGTGCCAGTAGCCACAGGGGGGGGGAGACCCAGTACTTC. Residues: CASSHRGGETQYF.

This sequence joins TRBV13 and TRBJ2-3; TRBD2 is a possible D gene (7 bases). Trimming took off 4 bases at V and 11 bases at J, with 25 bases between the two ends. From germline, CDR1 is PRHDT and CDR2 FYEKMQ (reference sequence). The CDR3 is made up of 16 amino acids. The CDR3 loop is CASSSRGGATGVGQYF. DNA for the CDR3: TGTGCCAGCAGCTCCCGAGGGGGGGCTACCGGCGTTGGGCAGTATTTT. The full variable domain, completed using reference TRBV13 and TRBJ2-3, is AAGVIQSPRHLIKEKRETATLKCYPIPRHDTVYWYQQGPGQDPQFLISFYEKMQSDKGSIPDRFSAQQFSDYHSELNMSSLELGDSALYFCASSSRGGATGVGQYFGPGTRLTVL.

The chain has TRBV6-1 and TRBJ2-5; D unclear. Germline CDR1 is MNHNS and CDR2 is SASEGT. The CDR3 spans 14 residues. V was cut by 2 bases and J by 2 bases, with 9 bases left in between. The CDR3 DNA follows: TGTGCCAGCAGTGAAACTTGGGCTCAAGAGACCCAGTACTTC. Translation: CASSETWAQETQYF.

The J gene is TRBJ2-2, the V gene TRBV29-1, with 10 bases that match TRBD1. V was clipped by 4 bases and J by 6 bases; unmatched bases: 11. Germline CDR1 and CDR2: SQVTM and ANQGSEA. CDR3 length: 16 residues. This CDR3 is CSVVILDRGLAGELFF. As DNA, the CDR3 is TGCAGCGTTGTGATCCTGGACAGGGGGTTAGCCGGGGAGCTGTTTTTT.

CDR3 loop: CASSPVGGQGETQYF. CDR3 bases: TGCGCCAGCAGCCCGGTCGGGGGGCAGGGAGAGACCCAGTACTTC. The rearrangement uses TRBV5-1 and TRBJ2-5, with D possibly matching TRBD2 (7 bases). Germline V gene lookup returns CDR1 SGHRS and CDR2 YFSETQ. CDR3 length: 15 residues. Trimming left V 4 bases short and J 4 bases short, with 17 bases between.

CDR3 protein: CASRYNSNTEAFF. In DNA, the CDR3 is TGTGCCAGCAGGTACAACTCGAACACTGAAGCTTTCTTT. V and J are TRBV6-6 and TRBJ1-1; D is ambiguous. The V end lost 6 bases, the J end lost 1 base, and 9 bases lay between the germline ends. This CDR3 spans 13 amino acids. Germline-derived CDR1 and CDR2 are MNHNY and SVGAGI (reference sequence).

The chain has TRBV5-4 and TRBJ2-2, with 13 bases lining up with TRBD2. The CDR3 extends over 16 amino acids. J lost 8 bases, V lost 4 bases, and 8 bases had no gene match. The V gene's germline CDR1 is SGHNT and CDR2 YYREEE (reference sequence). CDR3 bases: TGTGCCAGCAGCGCCACTAGCGGGGGGGCCTCTGGGGAGCTGTTTTTT. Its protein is CASSATSGGASGELFF.

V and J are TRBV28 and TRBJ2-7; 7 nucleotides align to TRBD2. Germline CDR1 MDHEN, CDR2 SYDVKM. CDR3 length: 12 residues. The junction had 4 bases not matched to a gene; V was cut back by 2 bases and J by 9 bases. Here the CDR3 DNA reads TGTGCCAGCAGTTTAAGACTAGCAGGGCAGTACTTC. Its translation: CASSLRLAGQYF.

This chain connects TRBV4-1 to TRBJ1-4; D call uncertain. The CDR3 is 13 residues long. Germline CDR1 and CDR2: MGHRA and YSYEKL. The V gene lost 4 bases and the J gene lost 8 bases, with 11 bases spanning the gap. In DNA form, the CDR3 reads TGCGCCAGCAGCCCGACACGTGGGGAAAAACTGTTTTTT. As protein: CASSPTRGEKLFF.

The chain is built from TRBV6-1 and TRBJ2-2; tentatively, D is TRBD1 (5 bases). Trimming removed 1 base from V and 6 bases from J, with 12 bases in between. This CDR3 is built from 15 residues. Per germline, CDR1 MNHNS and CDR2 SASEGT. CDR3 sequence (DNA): TGTGCCAGCAGTGAAGGGCAGGGTCTTCCCGGGGAGCTGTTTTTT. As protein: CASSEGQGLPGELFF.